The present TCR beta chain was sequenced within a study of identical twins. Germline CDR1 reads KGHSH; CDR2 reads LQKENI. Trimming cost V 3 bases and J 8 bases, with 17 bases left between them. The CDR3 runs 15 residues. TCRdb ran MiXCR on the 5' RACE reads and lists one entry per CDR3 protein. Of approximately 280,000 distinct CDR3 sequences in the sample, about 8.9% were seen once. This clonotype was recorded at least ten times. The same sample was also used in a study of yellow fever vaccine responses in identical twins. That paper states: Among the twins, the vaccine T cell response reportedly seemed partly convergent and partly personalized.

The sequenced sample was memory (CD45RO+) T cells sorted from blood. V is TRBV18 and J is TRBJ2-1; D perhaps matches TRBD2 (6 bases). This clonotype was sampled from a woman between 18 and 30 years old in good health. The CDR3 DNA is TGTGCCAGCTCACCGGCAGCGGGCCTCTTCGATGAGCAGTTCTTC. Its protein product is CASSPAAGLFDEQFF.